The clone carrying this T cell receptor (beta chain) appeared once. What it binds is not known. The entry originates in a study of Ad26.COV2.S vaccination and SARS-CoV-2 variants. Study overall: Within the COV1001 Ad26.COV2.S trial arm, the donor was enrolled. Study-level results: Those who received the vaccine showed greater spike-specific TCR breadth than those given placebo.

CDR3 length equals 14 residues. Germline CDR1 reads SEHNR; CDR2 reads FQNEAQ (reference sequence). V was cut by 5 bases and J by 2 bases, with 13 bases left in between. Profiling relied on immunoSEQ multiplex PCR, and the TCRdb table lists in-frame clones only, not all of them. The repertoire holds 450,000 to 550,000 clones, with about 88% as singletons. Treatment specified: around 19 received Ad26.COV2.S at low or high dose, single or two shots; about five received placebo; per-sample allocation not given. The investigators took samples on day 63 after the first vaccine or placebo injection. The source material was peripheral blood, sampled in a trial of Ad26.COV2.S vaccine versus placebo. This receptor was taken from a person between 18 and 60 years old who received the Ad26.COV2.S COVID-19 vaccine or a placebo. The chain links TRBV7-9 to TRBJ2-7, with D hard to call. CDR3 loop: CASSKTDGPYEQYF. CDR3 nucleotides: TGTGCCAGCAGCAAAACCGACGGCCCCTACGAGCAGTACTTC.